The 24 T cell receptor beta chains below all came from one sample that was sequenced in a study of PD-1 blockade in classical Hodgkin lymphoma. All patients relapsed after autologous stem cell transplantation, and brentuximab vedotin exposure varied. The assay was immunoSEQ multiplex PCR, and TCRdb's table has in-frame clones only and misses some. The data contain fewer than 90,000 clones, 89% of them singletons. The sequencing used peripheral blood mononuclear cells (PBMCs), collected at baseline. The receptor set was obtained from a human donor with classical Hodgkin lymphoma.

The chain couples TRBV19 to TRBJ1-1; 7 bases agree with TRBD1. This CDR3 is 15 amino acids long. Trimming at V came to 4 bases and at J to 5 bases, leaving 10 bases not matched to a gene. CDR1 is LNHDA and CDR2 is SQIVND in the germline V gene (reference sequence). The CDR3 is CASSTQTGVGTEAFF. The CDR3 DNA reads TGTGCCAGTAGTACCCAAACAGGGGTCGGAACTGAAGCTTTCTTT.

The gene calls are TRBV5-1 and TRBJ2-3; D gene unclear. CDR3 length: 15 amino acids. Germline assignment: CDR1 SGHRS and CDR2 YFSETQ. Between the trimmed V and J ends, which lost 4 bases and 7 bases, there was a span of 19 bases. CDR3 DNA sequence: TGCGCCAGCAGCCCTGTCTTAACCGAGGCGAATACGCAGTATTTT. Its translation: CASSPVLTEANTQYF.

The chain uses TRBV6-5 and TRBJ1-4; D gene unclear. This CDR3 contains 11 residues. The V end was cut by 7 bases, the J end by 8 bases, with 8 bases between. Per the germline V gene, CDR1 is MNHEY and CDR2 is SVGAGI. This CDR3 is CASKLGEKLFF. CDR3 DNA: TGTGCCAGCAAGTTGGGCGAAAAACTGTTTTTT.

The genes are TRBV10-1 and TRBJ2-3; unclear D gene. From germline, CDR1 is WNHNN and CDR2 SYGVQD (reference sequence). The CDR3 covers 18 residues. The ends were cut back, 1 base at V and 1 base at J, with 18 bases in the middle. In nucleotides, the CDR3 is TGCGCCAGCAGTGAGTTCCAGAGCCCTATGCTGGGCACAGATACGCAGTATTTT. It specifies CASSEFQSPMLGTDTQYF.

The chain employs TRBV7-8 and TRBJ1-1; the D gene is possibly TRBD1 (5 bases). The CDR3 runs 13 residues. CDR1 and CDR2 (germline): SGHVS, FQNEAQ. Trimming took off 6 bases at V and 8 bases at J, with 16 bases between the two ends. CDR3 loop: CASRKSPGLEAFF. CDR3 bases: TGTGCCAGCAGGAAATCCCCGGGGCTCGAAGCTTTCTTT.

Here the CDR3 reads CASRKQEGRSYEQYF. CDR3 coding DNA: TGTGCCAGCAGAAAACAGGAGGGTAGGTCCTACGAGCAGTACTTC. This rearrangement joins TRBV6-5 to TRBJ2-7, with D maybe TRBD2 (6 bases). The CDR3 has 15 residues. Trimming left V 6 bases short and J 1 base short, with 16 bases between. Germline lookup yields CDR1 MNHEY and CDR2 SVGAGI.

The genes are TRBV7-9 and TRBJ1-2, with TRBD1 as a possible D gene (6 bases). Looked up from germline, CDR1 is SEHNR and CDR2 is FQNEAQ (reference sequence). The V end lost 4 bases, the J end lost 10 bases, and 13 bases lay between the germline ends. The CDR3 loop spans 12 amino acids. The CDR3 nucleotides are TGTGCCAGCAGCTCAGAAACAGGGTCCTACACCTTC. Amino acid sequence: CASSSETGSYTF.

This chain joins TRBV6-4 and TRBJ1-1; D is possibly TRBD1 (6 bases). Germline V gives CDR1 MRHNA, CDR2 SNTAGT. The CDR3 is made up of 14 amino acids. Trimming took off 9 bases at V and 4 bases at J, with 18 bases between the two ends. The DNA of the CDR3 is TGTGCCAGTAAATTAACGGAGACAGGCACTGAAGCTTTCTTT. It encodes CASKLTETGTEAFF.

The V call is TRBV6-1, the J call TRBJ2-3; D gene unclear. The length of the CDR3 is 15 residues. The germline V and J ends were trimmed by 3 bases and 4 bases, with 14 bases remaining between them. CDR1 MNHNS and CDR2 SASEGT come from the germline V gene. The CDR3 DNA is TGTGCCAGCAGTGACTCTACACGTGAGGCAGATACGCAGTATTTT. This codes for CASSDSTREADTQYF.

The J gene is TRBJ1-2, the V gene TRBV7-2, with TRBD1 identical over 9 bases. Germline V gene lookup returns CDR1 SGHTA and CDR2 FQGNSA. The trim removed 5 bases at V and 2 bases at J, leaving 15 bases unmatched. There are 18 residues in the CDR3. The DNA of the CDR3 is TGTGCCAGCAGCCCAAAGGCGGGTCGGGGACAGGGAAACTATGGCTACACCTTC. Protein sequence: CASSPKAGRGQGNYGYTF.

CDR3 region: CASRTGRVEMNTEAFF. The CDR3 nucleotides are TGTGCCAGCAGAACCGGGAGGGTTGAGATGAACACTGAAGCTTTCTTT. The chain has TRBV25-1 and TRBJ1-1; no definite D call. V shed 6 bases and J shed 0 bases, with 17 bases lying between them. Germline V gives CDR1 MGHDK, CDR2 SYGVNS. The CDR3 spans 16 residues.

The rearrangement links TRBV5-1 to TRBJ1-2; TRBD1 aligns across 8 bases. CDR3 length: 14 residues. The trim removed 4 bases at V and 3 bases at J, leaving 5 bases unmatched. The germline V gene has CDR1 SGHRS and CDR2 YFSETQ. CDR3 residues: CASSPQGGDYGYTF. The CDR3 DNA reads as TGCGCCAGCAGCCCACAGGGGGGGGACTATGGCTACACCTTC.

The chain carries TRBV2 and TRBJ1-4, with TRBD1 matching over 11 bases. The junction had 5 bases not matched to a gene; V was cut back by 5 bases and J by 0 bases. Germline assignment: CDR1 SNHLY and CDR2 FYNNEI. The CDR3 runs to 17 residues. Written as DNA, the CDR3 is TGTGCCAGCAGTACTCCGGGACAGGGGGCAACTAATGAAAAACTGTTTTTT. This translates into CASSTPGQGATNEKLFF.

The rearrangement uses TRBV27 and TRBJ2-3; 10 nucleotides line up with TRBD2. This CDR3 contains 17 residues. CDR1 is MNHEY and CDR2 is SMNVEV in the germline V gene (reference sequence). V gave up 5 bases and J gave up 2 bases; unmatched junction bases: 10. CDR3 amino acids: CASSPRTSGIYTDTQYF. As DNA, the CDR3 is TGTGCCAGCAGTCCCCGAACTAGCGGGATCTACACAGATACGCAGTATTTT.

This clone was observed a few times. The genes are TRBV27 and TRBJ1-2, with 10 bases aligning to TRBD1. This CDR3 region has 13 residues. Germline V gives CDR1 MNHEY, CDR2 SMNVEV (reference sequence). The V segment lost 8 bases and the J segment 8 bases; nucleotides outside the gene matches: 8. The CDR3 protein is CASSRTGGSGYTF. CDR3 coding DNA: TGTGCCAGCTCCCGGACAGGGGGTTCGGGCTACACCTTC.

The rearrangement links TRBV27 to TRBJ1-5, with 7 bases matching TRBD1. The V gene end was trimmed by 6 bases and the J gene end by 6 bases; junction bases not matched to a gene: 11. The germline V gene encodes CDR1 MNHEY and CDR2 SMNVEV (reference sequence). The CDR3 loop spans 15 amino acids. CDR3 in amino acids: CASSQGQRASQPQHF. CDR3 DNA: TGTGCCAGCAGCCAGGGACAGCGGGCTTCTCAGCCCCAGCATTTT.

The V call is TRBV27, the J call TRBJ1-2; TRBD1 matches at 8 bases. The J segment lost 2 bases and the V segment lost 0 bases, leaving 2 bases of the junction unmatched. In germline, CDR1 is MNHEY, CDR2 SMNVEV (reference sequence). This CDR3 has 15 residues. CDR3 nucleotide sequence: TGTGCCAGCAGTTTATCCCAGGGGGCGAACTATGGCTACACCTTC. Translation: CASSLSQGANYGYTF.

CDR3 amino acids: CASSELTGQNYEQYF. The DNA of the CDR3 is TGTGCCAGCAGTGAACTAACCGGACAGAACTACGAGCAGTACTTC. The chain is built from TRBV2 and TRBJ2-7, with D possibly being TRBD1 (6 bases). CDR1 SNHLY and CDR2 FYNNEI come from the germline V gene. V was trimmed by 2 bases and J by 3 bases, leaving 14 bases between them. The CDR3 runs to 15 residues.

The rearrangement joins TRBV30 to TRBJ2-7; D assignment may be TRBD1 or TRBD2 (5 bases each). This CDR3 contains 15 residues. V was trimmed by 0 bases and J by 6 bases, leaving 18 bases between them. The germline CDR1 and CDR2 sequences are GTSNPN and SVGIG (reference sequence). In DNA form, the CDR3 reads TGTGCCTGGAGTGTTTGGTGGGACCGGGGCGGCGAGCAGTACTTC. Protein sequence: CAWSVWWDRGGEQYF.

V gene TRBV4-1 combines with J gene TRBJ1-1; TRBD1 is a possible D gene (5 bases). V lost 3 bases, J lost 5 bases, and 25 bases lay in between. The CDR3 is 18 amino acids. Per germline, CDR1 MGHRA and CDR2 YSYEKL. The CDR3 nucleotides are TGCGCCAGCAGCCACCCCCCCCCTAGACAGCACACGGGGACTGAAGCTTTCTTT. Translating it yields CASSHPPPRQHTGTEAFF.

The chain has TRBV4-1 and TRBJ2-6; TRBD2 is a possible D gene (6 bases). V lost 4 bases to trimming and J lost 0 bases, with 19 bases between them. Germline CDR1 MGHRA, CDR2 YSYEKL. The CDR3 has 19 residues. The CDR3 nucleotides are TGCGCCAGCAGCCCACTATGGCGGGACGATCTCTCTGGGGCCAACGTCCTGACTTTC. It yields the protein CASSPLWRDDLSGANVLTF.

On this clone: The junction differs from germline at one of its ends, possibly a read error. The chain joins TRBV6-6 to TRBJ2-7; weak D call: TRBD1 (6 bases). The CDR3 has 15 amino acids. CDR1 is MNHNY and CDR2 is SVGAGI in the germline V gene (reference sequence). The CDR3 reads CASSYPGTNSHEQYF. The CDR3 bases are TGTGCCAGCAGTTACCCCGGGACAAACTCCCACGAGCAGTACTTC.

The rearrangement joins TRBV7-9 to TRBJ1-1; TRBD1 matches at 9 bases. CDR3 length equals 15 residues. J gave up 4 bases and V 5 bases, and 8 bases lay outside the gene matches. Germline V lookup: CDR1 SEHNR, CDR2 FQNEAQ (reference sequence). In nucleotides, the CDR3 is TGTGCCAGCAGCCCCCTGGACAGGGGAGGCACTGAAGCTTTCTTT. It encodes CASSPLDRGGTEAFF.

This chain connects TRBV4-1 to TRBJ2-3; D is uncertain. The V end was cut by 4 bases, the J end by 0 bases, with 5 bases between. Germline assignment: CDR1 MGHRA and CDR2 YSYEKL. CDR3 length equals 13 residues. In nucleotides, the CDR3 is TGCGCCAGCAGCCCGTCTAGCACAGATACGCAGTATTTT. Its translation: CASSPSSTDTQYF.